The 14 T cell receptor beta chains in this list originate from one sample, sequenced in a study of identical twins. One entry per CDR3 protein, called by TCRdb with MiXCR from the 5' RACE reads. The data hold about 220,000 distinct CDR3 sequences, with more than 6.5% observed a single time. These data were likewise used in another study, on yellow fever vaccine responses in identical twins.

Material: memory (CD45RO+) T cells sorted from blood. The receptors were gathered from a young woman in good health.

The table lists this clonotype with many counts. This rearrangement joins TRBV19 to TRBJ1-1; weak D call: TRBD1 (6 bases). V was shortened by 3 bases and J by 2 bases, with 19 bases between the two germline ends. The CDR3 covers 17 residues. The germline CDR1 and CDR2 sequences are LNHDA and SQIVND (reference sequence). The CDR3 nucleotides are TGTGCCAGTAGTATGGGAGGGCTGGGGGCAGGAAACACTGAAGCTTTCTTT. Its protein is CASSMGGLGAGNTEAFF.

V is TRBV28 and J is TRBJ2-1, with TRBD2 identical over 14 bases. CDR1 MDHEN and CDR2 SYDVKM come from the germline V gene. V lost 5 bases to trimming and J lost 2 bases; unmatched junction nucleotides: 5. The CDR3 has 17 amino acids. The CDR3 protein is CASSPPTSGRAYNEQFF. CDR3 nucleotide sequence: TGTGCCAGCAGTCCCCCGACTAGCGGGAGGGCCTACAATGAGCAGTTCTTC.

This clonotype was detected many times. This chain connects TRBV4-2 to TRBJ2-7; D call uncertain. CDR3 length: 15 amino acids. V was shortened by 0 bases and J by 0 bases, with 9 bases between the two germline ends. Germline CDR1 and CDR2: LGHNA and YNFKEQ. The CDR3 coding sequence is TGTGCCAGCAGCCAAGATGGCGCGAGCTCCTACGAGCAGTACTTC. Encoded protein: CASSQDGASSYEQYF.

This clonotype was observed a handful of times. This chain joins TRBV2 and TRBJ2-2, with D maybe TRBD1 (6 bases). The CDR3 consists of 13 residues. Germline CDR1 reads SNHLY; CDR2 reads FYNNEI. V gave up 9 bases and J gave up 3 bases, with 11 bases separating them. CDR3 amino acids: CASTGFYTGELFF. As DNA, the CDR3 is TGTGCCAGTACAGGGTTTTACACCGGGGAGCTGTTTTTT.

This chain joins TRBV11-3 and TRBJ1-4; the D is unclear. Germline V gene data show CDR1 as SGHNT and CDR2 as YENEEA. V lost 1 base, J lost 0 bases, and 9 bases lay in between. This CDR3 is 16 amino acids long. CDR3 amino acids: CASSLGRGTTNEKLFF. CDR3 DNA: TGTGCCAGCAGCTTAGGCAGAGGAACAACTAATGAAAAACTGTTTTTT.

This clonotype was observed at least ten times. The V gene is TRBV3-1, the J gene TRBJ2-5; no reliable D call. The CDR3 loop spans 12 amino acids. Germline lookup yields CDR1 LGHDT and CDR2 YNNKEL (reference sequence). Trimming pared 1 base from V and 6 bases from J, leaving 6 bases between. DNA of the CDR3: TGTGCCAGCAGCCAAGTTTTAAAGACCCAGTACTTC. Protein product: CASSQVLKTQYF.

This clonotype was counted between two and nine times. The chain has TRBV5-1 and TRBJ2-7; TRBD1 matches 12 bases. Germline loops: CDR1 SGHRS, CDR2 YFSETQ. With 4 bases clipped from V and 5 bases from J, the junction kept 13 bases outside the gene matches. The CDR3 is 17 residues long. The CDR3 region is CASSRGQGASYIDEQYF. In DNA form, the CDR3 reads TGCGCCAGCAGCCGGGGACAGGGGGCATCGTATATCGACGAGCAGTACTTC.

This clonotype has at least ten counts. The CDR3 DNA reads TGTGCCAGCAGTGATGGACGGGCAGACCGGGGGAATACGCAGTATTTT. The encoded protein is CASSDGRADRGNTQYF. The chain employs TRBV6-1 and TRBJ2-3; tentative D call: TRBD2 (6 bases). The CDR3 has 16 residues. V was trimmed by 3 bases and J by 7 bases, leaving 20 bases between them. Germline V gives CDR1 MNHNS, CDR2 SASEGT.

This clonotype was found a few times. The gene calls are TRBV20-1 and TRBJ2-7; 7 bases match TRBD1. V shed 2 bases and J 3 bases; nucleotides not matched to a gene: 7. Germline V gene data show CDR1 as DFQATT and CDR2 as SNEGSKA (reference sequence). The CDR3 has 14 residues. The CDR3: CSARSTGLLYEQYF. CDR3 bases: TGCAGTGCTAGATCGACAGGGCTTCTCTACGAGCAGTACTTC.

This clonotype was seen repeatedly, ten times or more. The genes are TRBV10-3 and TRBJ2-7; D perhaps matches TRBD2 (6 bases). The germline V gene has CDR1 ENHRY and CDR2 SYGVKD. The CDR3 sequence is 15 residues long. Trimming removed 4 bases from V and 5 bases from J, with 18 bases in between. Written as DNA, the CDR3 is TGTGCCATCAGTGGTGCGGAAGGGGAGGTCCACGAGCAGTACTTC. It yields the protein CAISGAEGEVHEQYF.

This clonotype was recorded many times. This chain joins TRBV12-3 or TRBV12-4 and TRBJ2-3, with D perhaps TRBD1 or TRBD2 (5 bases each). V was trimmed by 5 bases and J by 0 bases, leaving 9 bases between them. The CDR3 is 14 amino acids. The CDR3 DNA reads TGTGCCAGCAGTCGGGACGGCAGCACAGATACGCAGTATTTT. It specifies CASSRDGSTDTQYF.

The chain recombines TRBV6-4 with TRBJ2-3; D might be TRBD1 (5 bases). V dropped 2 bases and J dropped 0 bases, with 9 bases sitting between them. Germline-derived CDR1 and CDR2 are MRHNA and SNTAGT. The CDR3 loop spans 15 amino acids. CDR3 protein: CASSDGAQSTDTQYF. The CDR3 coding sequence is TGTGCCAGCAGTGACGGGGCTCAGAGCACAGATACGCAGTATTTT.

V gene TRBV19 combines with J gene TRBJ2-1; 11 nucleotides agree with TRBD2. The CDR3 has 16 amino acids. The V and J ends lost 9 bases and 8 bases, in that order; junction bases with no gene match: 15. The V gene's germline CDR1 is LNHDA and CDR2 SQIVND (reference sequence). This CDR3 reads CASTSVSGRALDEQFF. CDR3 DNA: TGTGCCAGCACTTCCGTTAGCGGGAGGGCCTTAGATGAGCAGTTCTTC.

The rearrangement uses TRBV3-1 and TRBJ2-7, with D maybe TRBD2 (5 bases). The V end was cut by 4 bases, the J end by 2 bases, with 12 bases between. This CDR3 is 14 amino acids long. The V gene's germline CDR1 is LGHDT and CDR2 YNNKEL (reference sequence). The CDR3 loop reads CASSPRGSAYEQYF. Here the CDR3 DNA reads TGTGCCAGCAGCCCCCGGGGATCGGCCTACGAGCAGTACTTC.